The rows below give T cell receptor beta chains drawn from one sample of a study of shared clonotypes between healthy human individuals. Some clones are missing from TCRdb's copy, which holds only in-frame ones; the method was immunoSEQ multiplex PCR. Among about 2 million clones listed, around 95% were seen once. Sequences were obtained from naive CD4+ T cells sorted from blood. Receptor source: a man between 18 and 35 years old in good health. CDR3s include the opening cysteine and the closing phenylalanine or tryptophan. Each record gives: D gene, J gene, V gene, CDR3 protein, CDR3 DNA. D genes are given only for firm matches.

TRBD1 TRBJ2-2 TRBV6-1 CASRPQGAGELFF TGTGCCAGCCGACCTCAGGGGGCCGGGGAGCTGTTTTTT
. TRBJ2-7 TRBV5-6 CASSRDGSSYEQYF TGTGCCAGCAGCCGGGACGGGAGCTCCTACGAGCAGTACTTC
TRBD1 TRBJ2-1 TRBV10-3 CAISESDRGLNNEQFF TGTGCCATCAGTGAGTCCGACAGGGGGCTAAACAATGAGCAGTTCTTC
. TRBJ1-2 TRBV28 CASSLFQLRGYTF TGTGCCAGCAGTTTATTCCAGCTAAGGGGCTACACCTTC
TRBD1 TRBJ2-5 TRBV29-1 CSVRGGQTETQYF TGCAGCGTTCGAGGGGGACAGACGGAGACCCAGTACTTC
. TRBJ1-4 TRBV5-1 CASSFKGATNEKLFF TGCGCCAGCAGCTTTAAGGGTGCAACTAATGAAAAACTGTTTTTT
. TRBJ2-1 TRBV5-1 CASSPRRQQYNEQFF TGCGCCAGCAGCCCCCGGCGGCAGCAGTACAATGAGCAGTTCTTC
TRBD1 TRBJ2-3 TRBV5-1 CASSPGQGPDTQYF TGCGCCAGCAGCCCGGGACAGGGTCCCGATACGCAGTATTTT
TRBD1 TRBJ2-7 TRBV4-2 CASSLQGSYEQYF TGTGCCAGCAGCCTACAGGGGTCCTACGAGCAGTACTTC
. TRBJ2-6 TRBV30 CAWSPDRSGANVLTF TGTGCCTGGAGTCCCGACAGATCTGGGGCCAACGTCCTGACTTTC
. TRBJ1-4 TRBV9 CASSVEGRSNEKLFF TGTGCCAGCAGCGTAGAGGGTCGGTCTAATGAAAAACTGTTTTTT